This T cell receptor beta chain comes out of a study of OX40 agonist ivuxolimab in advanced cancers. Study background: The patients received ivuxolimab by intravenous route every 2 weeks at 0.01 to 10 mg/kg. Among those treated, three patients had partial responses, one with hepatocellular carcinoma and two with cutaneous melanoma.

The J segment lost 1 base and the V segment lost 6 bases, leaving 2 bases of the junction unmatched. Germline CDR1 SGHNT, CDR2 YENEEA. The CDR3 loop spans 13 amino acids. Profiled with immunoSEQ multiplex PCR; TCRdb holds only in-frame clones, not every one. This table has about 95,000 clones, about 91% appearing once. Study-wide findings and caveats: CD8+ T cells (on average) carried more expanded clones than CD4+ T cells. Researchers did not determine the expanded peripheral T cells' antigen specificity.

Points on this clone: Its target is not known.

This rearrangement joins TRBV11-3 to TRBJ1-1; 7 bases map to TRBD1. This TCR came from an adult with an advanced solid tumor such as melanoma, head and neck, liver or kidney cancer. The material sequenced was CD4+ or CD8+ T cells sorted from blood, taken in a trial of the OX40 agonist ivuxolimab. CDR3 sequence reads: CASSGQENTEAFF. The CDR3 DNA follows: TGTGCCAGCAGTGGACAGGAGAACACTGAAGCTTTCTTT. Using reference TRBV11-3 and TRBJ1-1 for the parts outside the CDR3, the full variable domain is EAGVVQSPRYKIIEKKQPVAFWCNPISGHNTLYWYLQNLGQGPELLIRYENEEAVDDSQLPKDRFSAERLKGVDSTLKIQPAELGDSAVYLCASSGQENTEAFFGQGTRLTVV.